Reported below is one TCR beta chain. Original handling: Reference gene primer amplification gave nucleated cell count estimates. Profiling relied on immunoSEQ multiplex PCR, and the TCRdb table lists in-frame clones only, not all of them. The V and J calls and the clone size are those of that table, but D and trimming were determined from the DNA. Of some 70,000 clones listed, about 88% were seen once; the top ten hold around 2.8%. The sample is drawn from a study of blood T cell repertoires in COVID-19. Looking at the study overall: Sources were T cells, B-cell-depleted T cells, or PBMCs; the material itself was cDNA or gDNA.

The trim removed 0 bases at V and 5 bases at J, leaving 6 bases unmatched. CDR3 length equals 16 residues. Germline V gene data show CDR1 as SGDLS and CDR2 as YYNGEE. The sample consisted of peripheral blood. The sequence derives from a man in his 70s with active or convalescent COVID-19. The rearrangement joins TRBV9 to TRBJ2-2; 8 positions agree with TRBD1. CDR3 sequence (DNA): TGTGCCAGCAGCGTAGCTTCAGGGGGCGCAACCGGGGAGCTGTTTTTT. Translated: CASSVASGGATGELFF.